Listed below are T cell receptor beta chains from one sample, sequenced in a study of read filtering for tumor transcriptome and immune sequencing. Using its own MiXCR run on the reads, TCRdb lists one record per CDR3 protein. The repertoire holds about 93,000 distinct CDR3 sequences, with around a fifth as singletons. Sequencing was carried out using a population of CD138-negative cells sorted from bone marrow. The receptors were sampled from a donor over 35 with multiple myeloma. The CDR3 runs from the conserved cysteine through the conserved F or W.

j_call,v_call,cdr3_aa
TRBJ2-1,TRBV5-1,CASSSTGDGYNEQFF
TRBJ1-1,TRBV5-1,CASSLEGTENTEAFF
TRBJ2-7,TRBV28,CASSLRTGGRNEQYF
TRBJ2-1,TRBV20-1,CSASQGERGGNEQFF
TRBJ1-5,TRBV19,CASTPDRGGQPQHF
TRBJ1-1,TRBV6-1,CASSEARRLNTEAFF
TRBJ1-4,TRBV7-8,CASRLGRLPGSRSNEKLFF
TRBJ2-7,TRBV7-2,CASSRSGTGGYEQYF
TRBJ2-7,TRBV3-1,CASSQRLGVKDEQYF
TRBJ2-7,TRBV3-1,CASSQALSYEQYF
TRBJ2-2,TRBV7-3,CASSPQLAGVSGELFF
TRBJ2-1,TRBV7-9,CASRSRGNERFF
TRBJ1-1,TRBV30,CAGYRGGGGSNTEAFF
TRBJ2-1,TRBV5-1,CASSLRGTYNEQFF
TRBJ2-3,TRBV28,CASSLQSGLGFWGPQYF
TRBJ2-7,TRBV7-9,CASSLIGTAPNEQYF
TRBJ2-7,TRBV29-1,CSVVTSGGLYEQYF
TRBJ2-7,TRBV28,CASGQGPYDQYF
TRBJ1-1,TRBV27,CASETGGKGNTEAFF
TRBJ2-1,TRBV25-1,CASSLTGSSYNEQFF
TRBJ2-5,TRBV2,CASRFSGVPQETQYF
TRBJ1-1,TRBV20-1,CSARVGGNALNTEAFF